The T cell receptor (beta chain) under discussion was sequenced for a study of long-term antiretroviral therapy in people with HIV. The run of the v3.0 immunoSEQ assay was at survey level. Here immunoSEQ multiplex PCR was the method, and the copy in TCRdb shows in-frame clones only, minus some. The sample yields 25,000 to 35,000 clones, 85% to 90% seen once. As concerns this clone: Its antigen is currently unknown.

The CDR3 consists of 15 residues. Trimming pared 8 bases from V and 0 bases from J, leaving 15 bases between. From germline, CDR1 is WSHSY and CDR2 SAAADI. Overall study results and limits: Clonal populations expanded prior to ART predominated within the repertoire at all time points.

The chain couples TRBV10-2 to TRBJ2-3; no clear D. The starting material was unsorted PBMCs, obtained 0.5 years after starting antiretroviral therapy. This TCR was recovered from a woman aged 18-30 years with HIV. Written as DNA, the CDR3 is TGCGCCAGCCGACAACGGTCTACTAGCACAGATACGCAGTATTTT. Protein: CASRQRSTSTDTQYF.